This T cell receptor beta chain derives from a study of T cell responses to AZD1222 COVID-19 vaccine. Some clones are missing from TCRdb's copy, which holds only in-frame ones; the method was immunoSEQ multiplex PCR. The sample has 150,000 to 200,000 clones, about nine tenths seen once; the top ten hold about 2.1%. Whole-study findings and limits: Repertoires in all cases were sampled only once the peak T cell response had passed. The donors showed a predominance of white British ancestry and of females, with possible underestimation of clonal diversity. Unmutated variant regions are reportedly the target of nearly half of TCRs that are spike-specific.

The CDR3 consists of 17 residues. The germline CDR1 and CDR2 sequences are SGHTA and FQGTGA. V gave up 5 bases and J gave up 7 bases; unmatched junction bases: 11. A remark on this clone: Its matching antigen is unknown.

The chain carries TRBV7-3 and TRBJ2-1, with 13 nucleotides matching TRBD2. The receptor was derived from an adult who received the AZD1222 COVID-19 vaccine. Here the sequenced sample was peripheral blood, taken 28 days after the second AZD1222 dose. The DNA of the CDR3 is TGTGCCAGCAGCCCCCAGGGGGGGACTAGCGGGACTAATGAGCAGTTCTTC. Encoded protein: CASSPQGGTSGTNEQFF.